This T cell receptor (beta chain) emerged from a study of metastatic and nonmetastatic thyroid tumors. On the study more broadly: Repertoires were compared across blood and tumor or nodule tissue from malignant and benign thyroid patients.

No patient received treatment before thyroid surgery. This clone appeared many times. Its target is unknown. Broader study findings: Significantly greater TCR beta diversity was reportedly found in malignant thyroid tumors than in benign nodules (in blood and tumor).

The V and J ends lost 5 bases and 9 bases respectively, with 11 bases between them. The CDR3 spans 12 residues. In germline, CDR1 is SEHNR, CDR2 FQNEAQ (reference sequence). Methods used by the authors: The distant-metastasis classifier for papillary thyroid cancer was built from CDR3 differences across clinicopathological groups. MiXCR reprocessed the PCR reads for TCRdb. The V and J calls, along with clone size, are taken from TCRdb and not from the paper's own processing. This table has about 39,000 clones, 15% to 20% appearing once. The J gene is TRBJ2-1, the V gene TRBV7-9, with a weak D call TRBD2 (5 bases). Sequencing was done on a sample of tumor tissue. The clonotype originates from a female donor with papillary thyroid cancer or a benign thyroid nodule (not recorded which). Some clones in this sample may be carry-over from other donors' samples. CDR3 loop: CASSLRAGEQFF. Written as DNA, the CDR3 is TGTGCCAGCAGCCTGAGGGCGGGTGAGCAGTTCTTC.